This record looks at one T cell receptor beta chain sequence and its context. Its specificity is not known. The protocol was immunoSEQ multiplex PCR, while the TCRdb copy is restricted to in-frame clones and leaves out a portion. This table has 95,000 to 150,000 clones, more than 80% appearing once. This record comes from a study of T cell responses to AZD1222 COVID-19 vaccine. In the study overall: Second-dose timings of about 4 or about 12 weeks were pooled.

Findings and limits, study-wide: Sampling captured repertoires only after the peak T cell response. The span of vaccine-associated CD4 TCRs extended across spike, with dominance at 160-218 and 743-854.

Germline V gives CDR1 LGHDT, CDR2 YNNKEL (reference sequence). Trimming stripped 1 base from V and 6 bases from J, with 16 bases between. The CDR3 covers 16 residues. Sequencing used peripheral blood, obtained on day 0 of AZD1222 vaccination. This sequence originates from an adult in good health. The V call is TRBV3-1 (or the pseudogene TRBV3-2), the J call TRBJ2-1; D may be TRBD2 (6 bases). The CDR3 reads CASSQVGGVGRNEQFF. As DNA, the CDR3 is TGTGCCAGCAGCCAAGTCGGCGGGGTGGGGCGCAATGAGCAGTTCTTC.